This T cell receptor beta chain was documented in a study of CD8 T cells in Susac syndrome. About the research overall: There were five or six sequenced Susac syndrome patients with active disease and about 8 in remission.

From blood CD8+ and CD4+ T cells, TCR beta sequences were generated. Isolation of CD8+ and CD4+ T cells was performed negatively, whereas enrichment of TEMRA cells was done by FACS. An amount of RNA that ranged from 0.5 to 1 ug was reverse transcribed with random hexamers. TCRdb ran MiXCR on the immunoSEQ multiplex PCR reads and lists one entry per CDR3 protein. Of about 190,000 distinct CDR3 sequences in the sample, around nine tenths were seen once. CDR1 is DFQATT and CDR2 is SNEGSKA in the germline V gene (reference sequence). V lost 3 bases and J lost 1; bases outside the gene matches: 4. This CDR3 spans 17 amino acids. This clonotype is a singleton in its sample.

J is TRBJ2-2 and V is TRBV20-1, with 14 bases identical to TRBD2. Sequencing used CD4+ T cells from PBMCs. The clonotype originates from a human donor with Susac syndrome. CDR3 loop: CSARGLAGELNTGELFF. The CDR3 region has the DNA TGCAGTGCTAGGGGACTAGCGGGGGAGCTGAACACCGGGGAGCTGTTTTTT.